The 15 T cell receptor beta chains listed next were all sequenced from one sample in a study of cytomegalovirus exposure and HLA in healthy donors. The table came from immunoSEQ multiplex PCR; TCRdb's copy has only in-frame clones and leaves some out. Of under 200,000 clones in the sample, around 84% are singletons; the top ten hold roughly 7%. The sequenced sample consisted of PBMCs. The receptors shown here come from a man aged 18-30 years in good health and CMV-seropositive.

The sample holds a few counts of this clone. The CDR3 region has the DNA TGTGCCAGTAGTTCGGACTCAGGGGCCTATGGCTACACCTTC. It specifies CASSSDSGAYGYTF. V and J are TRBV19 and TRBJ1-2; D perhaps matches TRBD1 (6 bases). V lost 5 bases and J 4 bases, leaving 14 bases between the germline ends. CDR1 and CDR2 from the germline V gene are LNHDA and SQIVND (reference sequence). CDR3 length: 14 amino acids.

This clone was picked up a small number of times. The rearrangement uses TRBV27 and TRBJ2-1, with 8 bases aligning to TRBD2. V dropped 8 bases and J dropped 7; count of bases not matched to a gene: 4. Per germline, CDR1 MNHEY and CDR2 SMNVEV (reference sequence). This CDR3 contains 12 residues. The CDR3 nucleotides are TGTGCCAGCCGTGGCGGGGGGAATGAGCAGTTCTTC. Amino acid sequence: CASRGGGNEQFF.

A note on this clone: Sequence at one end of the junction differs from germline and may be a read error. V gene TRBV5-6 combines with J gene TRBJ2-1; D might be TRBD1 (5 bases). This CDR3 region has 16 residues. Per germline, CDR1 SGHDT and CDR2 YYEEEE. The CDR3 coding sequence is TGTGCCAGCAGCTTGGTTCAGGGCCCGGGTTGGAATGAGCAATTCTTC. Protein: CASSLVQGPGWNEQFF.

This clone was counted once. The chain is built from TRBV7-2 and TRBJ1-2, with 7 bases aligning to TRBD1. The V gene's germline CDR1 is SGHTA and CDR2 FQGNSA. CDR3 length: 13 amino acids. The J segment lost 7 bases and the V segment lost 3 bases, leaving 5 bases of the junction unmatched. The CDR3 coding sequence is TGTGCCAGCAGCTTTGGGACAGTCTTTGGCTACACCTTC. The encoded protein is CASSFGTVFGYTF. The full variable domain, rest sourced from reference TRBV7-2 and TRBJ1-2, is GAGVSQSPSNKVTEKGKDVELRCDPISGHTALYWYRQSLGQGLEFLIYFQGNSAPDKSGLPSDRFSAERTGGSVSTLTIQRTQQEDSAVYLCASSFGTVFGYTFGSGTRLTVV.

The CDR3 DNA reads TGTGCCAGCAGAGTAGAGTGGGCGCGGGCCTATGGCTACACCTTC. This encodes CASRVEWARAYGYTF. The V gene is TRBV6-1, the J gene TRBJ1-2; no firm D call. V was shortened by 6 bases and J by 4 bases, with 18 bases between the two germline ends. The CDR3 is 15 residues long. Germline V CDR1 and CDR2: MNHNS, SASEGT.

The V and J genes are TRBV5-5 and TRBJ2-3; D is unclear. The CDR3 runs to 17 residues. Trimming left V 0 bases short and J 0 bases short, with 14 bases between. Germline CDR1 and CDR2: SGHKS and YYEKEE (reference sequence). This CDR3 is CASSLASGRPSTDTQYF. CDR3 bases: TGTGCCAGCAGCTTGGCCTCAGGCAGGCCGAGCACAGATACGCAGTATTTT. The full variable domain, in which reference TRBV5-5 and TRBJ2-3 provide the parts outside the CDR3, is DAGVTQSPTHLIKTRGQQVTLRCSPISGHKSVSWYQQVLGQGPQFIFQYYEKEERGRGNFPDRFSARQFPNYSSELNVNALLLGDSALYLCASSLASGRPSTDTQYFGPGTRLTVL.

The J gene is TRBJ2-3, the V gene TRBV19; 12 bases line up with TRBD2. The germline gives CDR1 LNHDA, CDR2 SQIVND (reference sequence). The CDR3 consists of 19 residues. With 2 bases clipped from V and 1 base from J, the junction kept 10 bases outside the gene matches. CDR3 nucleotides: TGTGCCAGTAGTATATCCCCAGGGACTAGCGGGCACCGCACAGATACGCAGTATTTT. Its translation is CASSISPGTSGHRTDTQYF.

The chain joins TRBV5-6 to TRBJ1-3; the match to TRBD1 covers 8 bases. V dropped 0 bases and J dropped 2; count of bases not matched to a gene: 4. This CDR3 has 16 residues. CDR1 SGHDT and CDR2 YYEEEE come from the germline V gene. The chain's CDR3 is CASSLVQGATGNTIYF. The CDR3 DNA reads as TGTGCCAGCAGCTTGGTTCAGGGGGCGACTGGAAACACCATATATTTT.

This clone was observed a handful of times. The chain combines TRBV2 with TRBJ1-4; TRBD1 matches 7 bases. Trimming at V came to 8 bases and at J to 5 bases, leaving 11 bases not matched to a gene. Germline V lookup: CDR1 SNHLY, CDR2 FYNNEI. The CDR3 has 15 amino acids. The CDR3 region is CASGGPTGRNEKLFF. CDR3 DNA: TGTGCCAGCGGGGGACCGACAGGGCGGAATGAAAAACTGTTTTTT. Using reference TRBV2 and TRBJ1-4 for the parts outside the CDR3, the full variable domain is EPEVTQTPSHQVTQMGQEVILRCVPISNHLYFYWYRQILGQKVEFLVSFYNNEISEKSEIFDDQFSVERPDGSNFTLKIRSTKLEDSAMYFCASGGPTGRNEKLFFGSGTQLSVL.

CDR3 DNA sequence: TGTGCCAGTAGTATCGGGGAAAAACTGTTTTTT. This sequence encodes CASSIGEKLFF. The chain combines TRBV19 with TRBJ1-4; D is unclear. Germline CDR1 and CDR2: LNHDA and SQIVND (reference sequence). The CDR3 sequence is 11 residues long. The V gene lost 3 bases and the J gene lost 8 bases, with 4 bases spanning the gap. The full variable domain, rest sourced from reference TRBV19 and TRBJ1-4, is DGGITQSPKYLFRKEGQNVTLSCEQNLNHDAMYWYRQDPGQGLRLIYYSQIVNDFQKGDIAEGYSVSREKKESFPLTVTSAQKNPTAFYLCASSIGEKLFFGSGTQLSVL.

This chain connects TRBV11-3 to TRBJ1-1; possibly TRBD1 for D (6 bases). Per germline, CDR1 SGHNT and CDR2 YENEEA. The CDR3 spans 15 residues. The ends were cut back, 5 bases at V and 0 bases at J, with 13 bases in the middle. The CDR3 is CASSQDSGMNTEAFF. The CDR3 bases are TGTGCCAGCAGCCAGGACAGCGGCATGAACACTGAAGCTTTCTTT.

The V and J genes are TRBV19 and TRBJ2-2; tentatively, D is TRBD1 (7 bases). This CDR3 contains 16 residues. Trimming shortened V by 4 bases and J by 5 bases, and 17 bases separated the two germline ends. The V gene's germline CDR1 is LNHDA and CDR2 SQIVND (reference sequence). CDR3 DNA sequence: TGTGCCAGTAGTACCTTCTCGACAGGGAGGACCGGGGAGCTGTTTTTT. This gives the protein CASSTFSTGRTGELFF.

The CDR3 DNA sequence: TGTGCCAGCAGCCCGACAAGGAACGATGAAAAACTGTTTTTT. It is translated as CASSPTRNDEKLFF. The gene calls are TRBV7-7 and TRBJ1-4; D uncertain. The V end was cut by 5 bases, the J end by 6 bases, with 13 bases between. The CDR3 spans 14 residues. CDR1 and CDR2 from the germline V gene are SSHAT and FNYEAQ (reference sequence).

The V gene is TRBV7-7, the J gene TRBJ2-2; 9 bases are shared with TRBD1. Germline loops: CDR1 SSHAT, CDR2 FNYEAQ (reference sequence). The junction had 5 bases not matched to a gene; V was cut back by 5 bases and J by 4 bases. The CDR3 spans 15 residues. The CDR3 DNA sequence: TGTGCCAGCAGCCCCGGGACAGGGATCACCGGGGAGCTGTTTTTT. Protein sequence: CASSPGTGITGELFF. The whole variable domain, remainder taken from reference TRBV7-7 and TRBJ2-2, is GAGVSQSPRYKVTKRGQDVTLRCDPISSHATLYWYQQALGQGPEFLTYFNYEAQPDKSGLPSDRFSAERPEGSISTLTIQRTEQRDSAMYRCASSPGTGITGELFFGEGSRLTVL.

This rearrangement joins TRBV6-1 to TRBJ2-5; 7 nucleotides match TRBD1. Germline V gives CDR1 MNHNS, CDR2 SASEGT. The CDR3 contains 14 residues. V was clipped by 3 bases and J by 11 bases; unmatched bases: 12. In DNA, the CDR3 is TGTGCCAGCAGTGATTTCAGGGGGACCTGGCAGCAGTACTTC. Its translation is CASSDFRGTWQQYF.